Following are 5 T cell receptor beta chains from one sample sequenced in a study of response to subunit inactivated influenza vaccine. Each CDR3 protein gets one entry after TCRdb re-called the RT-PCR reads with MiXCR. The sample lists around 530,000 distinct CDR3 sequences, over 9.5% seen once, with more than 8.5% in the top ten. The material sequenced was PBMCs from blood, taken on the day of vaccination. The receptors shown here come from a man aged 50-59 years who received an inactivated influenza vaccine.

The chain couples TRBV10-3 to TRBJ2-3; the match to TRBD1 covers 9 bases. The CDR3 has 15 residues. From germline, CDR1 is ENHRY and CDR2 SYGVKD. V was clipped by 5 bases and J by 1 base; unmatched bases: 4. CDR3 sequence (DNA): TGTGCCATCAGTCGACAGGGGGAAGGCACAGATACGCAGTATTTT. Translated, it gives CAISRQGEGTDTQYF.

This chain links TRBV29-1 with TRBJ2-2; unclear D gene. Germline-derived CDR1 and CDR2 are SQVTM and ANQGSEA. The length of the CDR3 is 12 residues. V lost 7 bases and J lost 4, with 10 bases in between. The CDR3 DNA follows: TGCAGCGGCACTAAAGCCACCGGGGAGCTGTTTTTT. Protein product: CSGTKATGELFF.

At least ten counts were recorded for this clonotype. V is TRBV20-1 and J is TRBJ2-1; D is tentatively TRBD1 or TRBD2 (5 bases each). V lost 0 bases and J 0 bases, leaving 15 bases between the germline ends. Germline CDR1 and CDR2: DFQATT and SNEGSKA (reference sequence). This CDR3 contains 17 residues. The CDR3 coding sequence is TGCAGTGCTAGAGATCTCACGGCAGGGAGCTCCTACAATGAGCAGTTCTTC. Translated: CSARDLTAGSSYNEQFF.

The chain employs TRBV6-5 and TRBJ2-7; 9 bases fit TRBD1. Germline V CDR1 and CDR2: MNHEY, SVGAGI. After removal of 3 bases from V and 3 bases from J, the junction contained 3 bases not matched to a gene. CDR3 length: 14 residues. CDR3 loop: CASSYTTGGYEQYF. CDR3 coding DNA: TGTGCCAGCAGTTATACGACAGGGGGCTACGAGCAGTACTTC.

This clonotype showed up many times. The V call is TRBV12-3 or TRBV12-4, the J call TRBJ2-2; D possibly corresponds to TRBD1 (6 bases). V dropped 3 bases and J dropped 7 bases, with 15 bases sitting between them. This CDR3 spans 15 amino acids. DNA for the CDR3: TGTGCCAGCAGTTTCCCGCTGACAGGAGGCGGGGAGCTGTTTTTT. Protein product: CASSFPLTGGGELFF.